This TCR beta chain was profiled in a study of molecular identifiers for immune sequencing clone quantification. Study-level background: With replicates, the RNA of about 19,000 or 110,000 naive CD8 cells was split five ways and four were sequenced.

Trimming removed 3 bases from V and 0 bases from J, with 16 bases in between. Germline V gives CDR1 DFQATT, CDR2 SNEGSKA (reference sequence). CDR3 length equals 16 residues. A single record per CDR3 protein comes from TCRdb applying MiXCR to the PCR reads. Of approximately 10,000 distinct CDR3 sequences in the sample, roughly a fifth were seen once. The authors sorted naive CD8 T cells as CD8+CD4-CCR7+CD45RA+. The sample consisted of naive CD8+ T cells from blood, with Jurkat cell RNA spiked in. Subset of the sample: FACS-sorted CD8+CD4-CCR7+CD45RA+ naive T cells. The V gene is TRBV20-1, the J gene TRBJ2-3; TRBD2 is a possible D gene (6 bases). The clonotype originates from a human donor in good health. Some libraries in this study had Jurkat cell RNA spiked in. The CDR3 loop is CSASPIGGPSTDTQYF. In nucleotides, the CDR3 is TGCAGTGCTAGTCCCATCGGGGGACCTAGCACAGATACGCAGTATTTT.